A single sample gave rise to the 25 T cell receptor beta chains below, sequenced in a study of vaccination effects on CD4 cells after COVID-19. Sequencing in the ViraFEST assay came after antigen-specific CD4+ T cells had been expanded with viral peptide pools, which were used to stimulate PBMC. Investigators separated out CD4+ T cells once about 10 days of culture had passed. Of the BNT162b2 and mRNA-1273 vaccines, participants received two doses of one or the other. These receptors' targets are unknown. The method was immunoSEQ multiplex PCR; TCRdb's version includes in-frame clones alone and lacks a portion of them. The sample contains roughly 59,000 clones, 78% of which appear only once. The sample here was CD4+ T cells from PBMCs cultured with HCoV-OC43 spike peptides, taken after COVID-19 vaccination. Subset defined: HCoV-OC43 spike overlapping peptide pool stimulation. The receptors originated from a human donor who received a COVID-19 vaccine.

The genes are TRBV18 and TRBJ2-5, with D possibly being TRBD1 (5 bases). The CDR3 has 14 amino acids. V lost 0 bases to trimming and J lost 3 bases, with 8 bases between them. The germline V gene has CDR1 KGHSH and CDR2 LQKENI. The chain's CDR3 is CASSPPGREETQYF. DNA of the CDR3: TGTGCCAGCTCACCACCGGGCAGGGAAGAGACCCAGTACTTC.

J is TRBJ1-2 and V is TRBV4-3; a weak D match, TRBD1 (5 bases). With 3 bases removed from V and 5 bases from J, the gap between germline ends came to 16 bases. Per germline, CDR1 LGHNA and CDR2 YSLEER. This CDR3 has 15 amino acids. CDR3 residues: CASSQTQGPGYGYTF. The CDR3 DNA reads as TGCGCCAGCAGCCAGACCCAGGGTCCGGGGTATGGCTACACCTTC.

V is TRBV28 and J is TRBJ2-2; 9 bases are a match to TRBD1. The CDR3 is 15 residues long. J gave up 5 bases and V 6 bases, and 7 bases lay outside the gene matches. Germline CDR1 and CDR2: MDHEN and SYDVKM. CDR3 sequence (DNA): TGTGCCAGCAGGGGACAGGGAAGGAGAACCGGGGAGCTGTTTTTT. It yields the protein CASRGQGRRTGELFF.

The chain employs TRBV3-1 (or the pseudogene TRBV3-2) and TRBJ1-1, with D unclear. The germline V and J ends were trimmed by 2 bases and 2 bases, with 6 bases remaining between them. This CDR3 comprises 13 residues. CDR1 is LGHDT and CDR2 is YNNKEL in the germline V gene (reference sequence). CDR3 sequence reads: CASSQQANTEAFF. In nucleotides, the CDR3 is TGTGCCAGCAGCCAACAGGCTAACACTGAAGCTTTCTTT.

Here the CDR3 DNA reads TGTGCCAGCAGCTTATATGGAGTAGCTTTCTTT. Its translation: CASSLYGVAFF. The chain joins TRBV5-6 to TRBJ1-1; no definite D call. CDR3 size: 11 residues. The V end lost 2 bases, the J end lost 10 bases, and 9 bases lay between the germline ends. Germline loops: CDR1 SGHDT, CDR2 YYEEEE.

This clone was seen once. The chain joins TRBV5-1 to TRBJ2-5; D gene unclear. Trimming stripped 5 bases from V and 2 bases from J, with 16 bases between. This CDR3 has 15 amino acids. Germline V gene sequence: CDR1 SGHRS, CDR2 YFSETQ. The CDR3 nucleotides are TGCGCCAGCAGTATCTTTCGGGCCCCGCAAGAGACCCAGTACTTC. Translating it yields CASSIFRAPQETQYF. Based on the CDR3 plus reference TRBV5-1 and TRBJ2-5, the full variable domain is KAGVTQTPRYLIKTRGQQVTLSCSPISGHRSVSWYQQTPGQGLQFLFEYFSETQRNKGNFPGRFSGRQFSNSRSEMNVSTLELGDSALYLCASSIFRAPQETQYFGPGTRLLVL.

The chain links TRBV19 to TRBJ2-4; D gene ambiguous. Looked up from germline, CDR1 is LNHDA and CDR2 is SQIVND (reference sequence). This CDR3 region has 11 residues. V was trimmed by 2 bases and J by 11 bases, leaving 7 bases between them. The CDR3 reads CASSILGFQYF. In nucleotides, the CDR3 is TGTGCCAGTAGTATATTAGGGTTTCAGTACTTC.

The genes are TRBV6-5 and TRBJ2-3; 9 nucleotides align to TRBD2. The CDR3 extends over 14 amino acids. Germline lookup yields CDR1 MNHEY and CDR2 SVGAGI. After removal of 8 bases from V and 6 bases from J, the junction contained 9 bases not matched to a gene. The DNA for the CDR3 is TGTGCCAGCGAGCCTAGCGGGGTAAGGGATACGCAGTATTTT. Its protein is CASEPSGVRDTQYF.

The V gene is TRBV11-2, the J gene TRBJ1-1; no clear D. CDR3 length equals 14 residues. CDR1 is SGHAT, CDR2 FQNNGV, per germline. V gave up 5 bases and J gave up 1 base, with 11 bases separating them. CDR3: CASSLFVGNTEAFF. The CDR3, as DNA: TGTGCCAGCAGCCTCTTCGTCGGGAACACTGAAGCTTTCTTT. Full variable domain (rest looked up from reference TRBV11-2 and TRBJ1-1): EAGVAQSPRYKIIEKRQSVAFWCNPISGHATLYWYQQILGQGPKLLIQFQNNGVVDDSQLPKDRFSAERLKGVDSTLKIQPAKLEDSAVYLCASSLFVGNTEAFFGQGTRLTVV.

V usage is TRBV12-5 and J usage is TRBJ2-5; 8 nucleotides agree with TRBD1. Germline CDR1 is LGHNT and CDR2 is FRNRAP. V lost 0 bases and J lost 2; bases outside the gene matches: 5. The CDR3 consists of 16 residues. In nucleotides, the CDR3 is TGTGCTAGTGGTTTGGTATTGAACAGGGGGCAAGAGACCCAGTACTTC. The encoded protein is CASGLVLNRGQETQYF.

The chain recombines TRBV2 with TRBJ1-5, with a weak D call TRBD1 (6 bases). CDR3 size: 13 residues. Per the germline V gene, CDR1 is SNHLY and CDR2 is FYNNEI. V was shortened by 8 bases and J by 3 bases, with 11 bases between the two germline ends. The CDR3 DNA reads TGTGCCAGCTCGCGGGACACCAATCAGCCCCAGCATTTT. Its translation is CASSRDTNQPQHF.

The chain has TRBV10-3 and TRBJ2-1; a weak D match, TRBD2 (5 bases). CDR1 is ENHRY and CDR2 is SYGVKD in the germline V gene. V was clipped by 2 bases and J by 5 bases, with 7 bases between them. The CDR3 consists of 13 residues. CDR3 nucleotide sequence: TGTGCCATCAGTGAGACTAGAAACAATGAGCAGTTCTTC. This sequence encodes CAISETRNNEQFF.

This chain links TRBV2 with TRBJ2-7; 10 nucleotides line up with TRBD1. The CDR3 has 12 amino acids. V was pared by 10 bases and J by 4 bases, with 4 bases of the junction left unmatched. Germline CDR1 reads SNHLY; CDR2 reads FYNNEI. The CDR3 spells CAIGQGEYEQYV. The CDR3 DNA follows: TGTGCCATAGGACAGGGGGAATACGAGCAGTACGTC.

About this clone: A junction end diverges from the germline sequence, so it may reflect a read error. The CDR3 protein is CASTLDRGLPRSGF. In DNA, the CDR3 is TGTGCCAGCACACTGGACAGGGGGCTACCCCGATCCGGCTTC. The rearrangement joins TRBV28 to TRBJ1-2; 11 bases map to TRBD1. CDR3 length equals 14 residues. Germline V gives CDR1 MDHEN, CDR2 SYDVKM.

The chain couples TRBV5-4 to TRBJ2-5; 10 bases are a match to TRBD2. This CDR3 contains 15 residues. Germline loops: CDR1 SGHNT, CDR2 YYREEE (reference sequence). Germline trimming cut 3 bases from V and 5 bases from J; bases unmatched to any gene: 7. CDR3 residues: CASSSNAGLAETQYF. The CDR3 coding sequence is TGTGCCAGCAGCTCGAACGCGGGACTAGCGGAGACCCAGTACTTC.

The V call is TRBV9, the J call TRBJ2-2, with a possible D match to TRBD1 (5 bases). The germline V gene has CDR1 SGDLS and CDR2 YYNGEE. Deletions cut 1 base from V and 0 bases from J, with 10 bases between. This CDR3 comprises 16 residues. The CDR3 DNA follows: TGTGCCAGCAGCGTAACAACGACAGCGAACACCGGGGAGCTGTTTTTT. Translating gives CASSVTTTANTGELFF. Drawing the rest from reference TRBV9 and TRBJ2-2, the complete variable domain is DSGVTQTPKHLITATGQRVTLRCSPRSGDLSVYWYQQSLDQGLQFLIQYYNGEERAKGNILERFSAQQFPDLHSELNLSSLELGDSALYFCASSVTTTANTGELFFGEGSRLTVL.

This CDR3 reads CASSLGGVDSPLHF. The DNA for the CDR3 is TGCGCCAGCAGCTTGGGGGGTGTAGATTCACCCCTCCACTTT. The gene calls are TRBV5-1 and TRBJ1-6; D remains ambiguous. The CDR3 loop spans 14 amino acids. Germline lookup yields CDR1 SGHRS and CDR2 YFSETQ. The germline V and J ends were trimmed by 0 bases and 8 bases, with 9 bases remaining between them.

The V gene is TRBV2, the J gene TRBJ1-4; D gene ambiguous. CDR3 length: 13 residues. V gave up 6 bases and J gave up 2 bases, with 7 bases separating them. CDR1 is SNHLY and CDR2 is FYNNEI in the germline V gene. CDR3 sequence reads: CASRAETNEKLFF. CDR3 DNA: TGTGCCAGCAGGGCCGAGACTAATGAAAAACTGTTTTTT.

The CDR3 region has the DNA TGTGCCAGCAGCTACAGGGGAAGTGGGACTGAAGCTTTCTTT. This encodes CASSYRGSGTEAFF. J is TRBJ1-1 and V is TRBV5-4; 7 nucleotides align to TRBD1. V shed 3 bases, J shed 5 bases, and the junction held 7 bases outside the gene matches. The CDR3 spans 14 residues. Germline V lookup: CDR1 SGHNT, CDR2 YYREEE (reference sequence). Based on the CDR3 plus reference TRBV5-4 and TRBJ1-1, the full variable domain is ETGVTQSPTHLIKTRGQQVTLRCSSQSGHNTVSWYQQALGQGPQFIFQYYREEENGRGNFPPRFSGLQFPNYSSELNVNALELDDSALYLCASSYRGSGTEAFFGQGTRLTVV.

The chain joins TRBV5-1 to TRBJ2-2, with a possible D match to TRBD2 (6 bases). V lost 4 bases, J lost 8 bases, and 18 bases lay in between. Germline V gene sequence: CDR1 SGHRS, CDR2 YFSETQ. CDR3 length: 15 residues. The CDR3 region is CASSRDSAYPGELFF. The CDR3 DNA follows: TGCGCCAGCAGCCGGGACTCCGCCTATCCTGGGGAGCTGTTTTTT.

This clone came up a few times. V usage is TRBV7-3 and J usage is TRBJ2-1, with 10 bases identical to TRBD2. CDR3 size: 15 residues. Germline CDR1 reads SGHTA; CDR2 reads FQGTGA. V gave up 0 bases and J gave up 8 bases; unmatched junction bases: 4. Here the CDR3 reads CASSLTAGGRDEQFF. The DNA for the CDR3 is TGTGCCAGCAGCTTAACAGCGGGGGGGAGGGATGAGCAGTTCTTC.

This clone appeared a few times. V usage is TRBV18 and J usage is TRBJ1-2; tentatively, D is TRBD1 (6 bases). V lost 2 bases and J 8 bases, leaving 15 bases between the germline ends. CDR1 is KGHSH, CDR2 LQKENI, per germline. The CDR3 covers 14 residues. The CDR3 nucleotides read TGTGCCAGCTCACCATCGGACAGCCCGGGGGGCTACACCTTC. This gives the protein CASSPSDSPGGYTF. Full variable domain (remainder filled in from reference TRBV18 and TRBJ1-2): NAGVMQNPRHLVRRRGQEARLRCSPMKGHSHVYWYRQLPEEGLKFMVYLQKENIIDESGMPKERFSAEFPKEGPSILRIQQVVRGDSAAYFCASSPSDSPGGYTFGSGTRLTVV.

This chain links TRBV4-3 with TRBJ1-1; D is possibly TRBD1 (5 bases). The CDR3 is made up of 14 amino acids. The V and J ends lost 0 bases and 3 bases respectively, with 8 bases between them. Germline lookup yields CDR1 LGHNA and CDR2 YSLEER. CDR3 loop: CASSQDGGDTEAFF. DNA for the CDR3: TGCGCCAGCAGCCAAGACGGGGGGGACACTGAAGCTTTCTTT.

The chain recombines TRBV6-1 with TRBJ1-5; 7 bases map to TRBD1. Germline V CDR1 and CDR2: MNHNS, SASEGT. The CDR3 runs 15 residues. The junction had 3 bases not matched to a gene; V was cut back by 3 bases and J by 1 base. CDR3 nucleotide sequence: TGTGCCAGCAGTGACCCAGGGGGAAGCAATCAGCCCCAGCATTTT. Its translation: CASSDPGGSNQPQHF.

CDR3 residues: CASSPDRNRNQPQHF. DNA for the CDR3: TGTGCCAGCAGTCCTGACAGGAACCGCAATCAGCCCCAGCATTTT. The chain uses TRBV2 and TRBJ1-5; possible D gene TRBD1, 6 bases. This CDR3 comprises 15 residues. With 5 bases removed from V and 2 bases from J, the gap between germline ends came to 13 bases. Germline V gene data show CDR1 as SNHLY and CDR2 as FYNNEI. The variable domain in full, with the rest retrieved from reference TRBV2 and TRBJ1-5, is EPEVTQTPSHQVTQMGQEVILRCVPISNHLYFYWYRQILGQKVEFLVSFYNNEISEKSEIFDDQFSVERPDGSNFTLKIRSTKLEDSAMYFCASSPDRNRNQPQHFGDGTRLSIL.